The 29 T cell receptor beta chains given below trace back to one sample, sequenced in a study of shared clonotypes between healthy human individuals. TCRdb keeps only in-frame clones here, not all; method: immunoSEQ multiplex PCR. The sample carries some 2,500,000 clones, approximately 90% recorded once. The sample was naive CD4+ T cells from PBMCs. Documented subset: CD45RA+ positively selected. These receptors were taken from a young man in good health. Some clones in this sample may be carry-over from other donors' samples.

The CDR3 loop is CASSSGLGAEAFF. In DNA form, the CDR3 reads TGTGCCAGCAGCTCCGGCCTTGGGGCTGAAGCTTTCTTT. V gene TRBV5-4 combines with J gene TRBJ1-1; unclear D gene. Trimming left V 3 bases short and J 6 bases short, with 12 bases between. Germline CDR1 reads SGHNT; CDR2 reads YYREEE (reference sequence). The CDR3 is made up of 13 amino acids.

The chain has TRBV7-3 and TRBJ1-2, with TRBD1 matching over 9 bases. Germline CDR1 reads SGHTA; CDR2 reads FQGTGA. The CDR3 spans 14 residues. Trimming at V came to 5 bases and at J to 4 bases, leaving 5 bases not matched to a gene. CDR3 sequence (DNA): TGTGCCAGCAGCCCGACAGGGGGTACCTATGGCTACACCTTC. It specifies CASSPTGGTYGYTF. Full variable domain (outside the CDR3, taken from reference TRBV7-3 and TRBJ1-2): GAGVSQTPSNKVTEKGKYVELRCDPISGHTALYWYRQSLGQGPEFLIYFQGTGAADDSGLPNDRFFAVRPEGSVSTLKIQRTERGDSAVYLCASSPTGGTYGYTFGSGTRLTVV.

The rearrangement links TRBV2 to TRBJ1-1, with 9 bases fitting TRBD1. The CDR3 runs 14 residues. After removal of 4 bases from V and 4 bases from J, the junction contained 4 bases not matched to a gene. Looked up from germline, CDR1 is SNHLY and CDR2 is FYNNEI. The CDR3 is CASSVGTGSTEAFF. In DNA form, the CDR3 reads TGTGCCAGCAGTGTCGGGACAGGGTCCACTGAAGCTTTCTTT. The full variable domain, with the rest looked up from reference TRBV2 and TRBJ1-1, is EPEVTQTPSHQVTQMGQEVILRCVPISNHLYFYWYRQILGQKVEFLVSFYNNEISEKSEIFDDQFSVERPDGSNFTLKIRSTKLEDSAMYFCASSVGTGSTEAFFGQGTRLTVV.

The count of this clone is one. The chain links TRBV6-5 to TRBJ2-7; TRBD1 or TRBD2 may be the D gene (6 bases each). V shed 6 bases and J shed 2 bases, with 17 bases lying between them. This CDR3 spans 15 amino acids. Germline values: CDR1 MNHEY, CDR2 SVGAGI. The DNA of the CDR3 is TGTGCCAGCAGCCCGGGGGCTAGCGTTACCTACGAGCAGTACTTC. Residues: CASSPGASVTYEQYF.

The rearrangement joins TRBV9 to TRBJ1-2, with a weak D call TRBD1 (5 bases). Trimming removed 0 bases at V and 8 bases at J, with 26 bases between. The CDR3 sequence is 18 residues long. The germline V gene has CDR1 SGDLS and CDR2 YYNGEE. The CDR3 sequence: CASSVAPGPLNSPGGYTF. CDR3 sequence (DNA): TGTGCCAGCAGCGTAGCCCCGGGACCGCTAAACTCTCCAGGGGGCTACACCTTC.

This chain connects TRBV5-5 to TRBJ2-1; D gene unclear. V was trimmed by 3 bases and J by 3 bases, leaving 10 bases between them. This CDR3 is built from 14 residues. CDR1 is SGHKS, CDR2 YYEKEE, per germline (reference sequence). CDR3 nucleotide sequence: TGTGCCAGCAGCTCAGGAAACATCTACAATGAGCAGTTCTTC. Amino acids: CASSSGNIYNEQFF.

Written as DNA, the CDR3 is TGTGCCAGCAGCCAGAACAGGGGAGAGACCCAGTACTTC. It is translated as CASSQNRGETQYF. The gene calls are TRBV7-2 and TRBJ2-5; 7 positions agree with TRBD1. This CDR3 region has 13 residues. J gave up 4 bases and V 5 bases, and 4 bases lay outside the gene matches. Germline V lookup: CDR1 SGHTA, CDR2 FQGNSA. Variable domain in full (rest from reference TRBV7-2 and TRBJ2-5): GAGVSQSPSNKVTEKGKDVELRCDPISGHTALYWYRQSLGQGLEFLIYFQGNSAPDKSGLPSDRFSAERTGGSVSTLTIQRTQQEDSAVYLCASSQNRGETQYFGPGTRLLVL.

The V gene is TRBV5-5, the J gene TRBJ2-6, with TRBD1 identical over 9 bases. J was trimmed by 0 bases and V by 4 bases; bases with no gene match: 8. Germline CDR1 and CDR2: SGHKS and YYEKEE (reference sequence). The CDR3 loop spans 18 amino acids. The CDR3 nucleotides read TGTGCCAGCAGCCTGGTATGGGACAGGGTCTCTGGGGCCAACGTCCTGACTTTC. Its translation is CASSLVWDRVSGANVLTF.

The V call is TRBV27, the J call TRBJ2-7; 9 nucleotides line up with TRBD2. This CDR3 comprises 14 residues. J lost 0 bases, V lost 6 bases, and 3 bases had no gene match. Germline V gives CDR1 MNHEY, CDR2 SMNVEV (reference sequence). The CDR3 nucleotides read TGTGCCAGCAGAAATAGCGGGAGCTCCTACGAGCAGTACTTC. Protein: CASRNSGSSYEQYF.

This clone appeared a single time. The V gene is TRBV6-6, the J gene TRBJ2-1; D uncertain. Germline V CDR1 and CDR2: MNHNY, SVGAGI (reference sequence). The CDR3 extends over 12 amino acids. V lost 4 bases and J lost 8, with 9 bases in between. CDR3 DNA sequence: TGTGCCAGCAGTTCCCCCAGATATGAGCAGTTCTTC. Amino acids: CASSSPRYEQFF.

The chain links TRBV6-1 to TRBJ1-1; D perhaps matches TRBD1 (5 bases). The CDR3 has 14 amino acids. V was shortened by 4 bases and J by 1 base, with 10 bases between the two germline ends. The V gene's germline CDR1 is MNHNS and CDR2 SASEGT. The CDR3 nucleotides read TGTGCCAGCAGTGCAAGCGGGGGGAACACTGAAGCTTTCTTT. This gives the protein CASSASGGNTEAFF.

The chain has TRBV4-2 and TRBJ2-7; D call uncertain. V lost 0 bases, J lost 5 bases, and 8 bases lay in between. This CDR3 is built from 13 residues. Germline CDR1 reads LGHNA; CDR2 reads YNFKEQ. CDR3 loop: CASSQERWNEQYF. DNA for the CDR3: TGTGCCAGCAGCCAAGAACGATGGAACGAGCAGTACTTC.

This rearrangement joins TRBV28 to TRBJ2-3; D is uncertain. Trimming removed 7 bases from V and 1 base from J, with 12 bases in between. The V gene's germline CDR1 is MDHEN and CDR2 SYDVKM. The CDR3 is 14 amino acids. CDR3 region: CASIPQSRTDTQYF. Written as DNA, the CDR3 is TGTGCCAGCATTCCCCAGAGCCGCACAGATACGCAGTATTTT. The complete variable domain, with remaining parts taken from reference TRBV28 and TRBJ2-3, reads DVKVTQSSRYLVKRTGEKVFLECVQDMDHENMFWYRQDPGLGLRLIYFSYDVKMKEKGDIPEGYSVSREKKERFSLILESASTNQTSMYLCASIPQSRTDTQYFGPGTRLTVL.

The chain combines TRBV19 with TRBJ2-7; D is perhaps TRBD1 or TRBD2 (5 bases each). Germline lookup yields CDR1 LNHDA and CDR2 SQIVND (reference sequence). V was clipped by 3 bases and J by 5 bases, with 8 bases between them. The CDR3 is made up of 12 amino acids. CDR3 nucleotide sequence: TGTGCCAGTAGTATCGGGGCCAACGAGCAGTACTTC. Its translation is CASSIGANEQYF. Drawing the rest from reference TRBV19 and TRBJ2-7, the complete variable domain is DGGITQSPKYLFRKEGQNVTLSCEQNLNHDAMYWYRQDPGQGLRLIYYSQIVNDFQKGDIAEGYSVSREKKESFPLTVTSAQKNPTAFYLCASSIGANEQYFGPGTRLTVT.

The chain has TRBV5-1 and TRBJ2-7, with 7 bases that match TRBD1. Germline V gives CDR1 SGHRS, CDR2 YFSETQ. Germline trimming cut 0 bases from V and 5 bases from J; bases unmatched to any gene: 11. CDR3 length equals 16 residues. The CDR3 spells CASSLEPTGLLDEQYF. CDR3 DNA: TGCGCCAGCAGCTTGGAGCCGACAGGGTTACTGGACGAGCAGTACTTC.

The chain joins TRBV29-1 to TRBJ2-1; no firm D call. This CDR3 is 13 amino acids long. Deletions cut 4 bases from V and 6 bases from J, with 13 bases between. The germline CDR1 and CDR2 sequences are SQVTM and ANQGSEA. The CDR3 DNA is TGCAGCGTTGTAAGTGGGAATCTCAATGAGCAGTTCTTC. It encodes CSVVSGNLNEQFF.

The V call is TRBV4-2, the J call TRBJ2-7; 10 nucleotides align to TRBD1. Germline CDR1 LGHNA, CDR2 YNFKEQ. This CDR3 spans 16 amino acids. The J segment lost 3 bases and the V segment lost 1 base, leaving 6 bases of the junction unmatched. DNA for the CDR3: TGTGCCAGCAGCCAAGGACAGGGGGCAATCAACTACGAGCAGTACTTC. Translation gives CASSQGQGAINYEQYF.

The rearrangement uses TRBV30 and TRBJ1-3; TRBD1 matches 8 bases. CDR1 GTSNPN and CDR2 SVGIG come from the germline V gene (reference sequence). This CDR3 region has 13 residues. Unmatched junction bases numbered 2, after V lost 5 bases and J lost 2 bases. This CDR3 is CAWEQGAGNTIYF. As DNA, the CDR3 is TGTGCCTGGGAACAGGGGGCTGGAAACACCATATATTTT. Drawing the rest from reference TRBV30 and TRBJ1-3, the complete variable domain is SQTIHQWPATLVQPVGSPLSLECTVEGTSNPNLYWYRQAAGRGLQLLFYSVGIGQISSEVPQNLSASRPQDRQFILSSKKLLLSDSGFYLCAWEQGAGNTIYFGEGSWLTVV.

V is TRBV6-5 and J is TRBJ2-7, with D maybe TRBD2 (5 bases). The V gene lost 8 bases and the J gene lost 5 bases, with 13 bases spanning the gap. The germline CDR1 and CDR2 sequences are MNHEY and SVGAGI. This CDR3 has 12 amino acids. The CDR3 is CASGRRENEQYF. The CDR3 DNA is TGTGCCAGCGGAAGACGGGAAAACGAGCAGTACTTC.

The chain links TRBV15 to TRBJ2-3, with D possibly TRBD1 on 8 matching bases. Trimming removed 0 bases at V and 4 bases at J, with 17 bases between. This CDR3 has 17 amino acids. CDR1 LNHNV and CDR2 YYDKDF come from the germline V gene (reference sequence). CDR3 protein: CATSRDLGQGGSDTQYF. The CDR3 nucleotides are TGTGCCACCAGCAGAGACCTAGGACAGGGAGGGTCAGATACGCAGTATTTT.

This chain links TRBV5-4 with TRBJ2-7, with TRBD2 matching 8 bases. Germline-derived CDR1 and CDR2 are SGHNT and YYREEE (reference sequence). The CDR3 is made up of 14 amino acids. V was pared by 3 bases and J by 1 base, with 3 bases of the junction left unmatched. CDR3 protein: CASSSRGGSYEQYF. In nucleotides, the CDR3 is TGTGCCAGCAGCTCCCGGGGGGGGTCCTACGAGCAGTACTTC.

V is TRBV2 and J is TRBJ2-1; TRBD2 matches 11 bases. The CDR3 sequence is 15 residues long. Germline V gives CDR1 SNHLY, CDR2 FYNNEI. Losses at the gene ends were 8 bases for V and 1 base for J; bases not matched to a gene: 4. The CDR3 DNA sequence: TGTGCCAGCCGACTAGCGGGATCGTCCTACAATGAGCAGTTCTTC. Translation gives CASRLAGSSYNEQFF.

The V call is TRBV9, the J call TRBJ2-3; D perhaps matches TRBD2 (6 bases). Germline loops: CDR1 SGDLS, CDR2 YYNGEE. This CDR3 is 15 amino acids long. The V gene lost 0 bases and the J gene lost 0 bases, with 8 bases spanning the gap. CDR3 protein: CASSVASESTDTQYF. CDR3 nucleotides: TGTGCCAGCAGCGTAGCTAGCGAGAGCACAGATACGCAGTATTTT.

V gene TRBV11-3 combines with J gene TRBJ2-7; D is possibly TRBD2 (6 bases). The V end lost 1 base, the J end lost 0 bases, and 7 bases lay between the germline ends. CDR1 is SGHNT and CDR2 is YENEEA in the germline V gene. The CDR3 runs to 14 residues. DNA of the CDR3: TGTGCCAGCAGCTTAGCGGGAGACTCCTACGAGCAGTACTTC. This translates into CASSLAGDSYEQYF.

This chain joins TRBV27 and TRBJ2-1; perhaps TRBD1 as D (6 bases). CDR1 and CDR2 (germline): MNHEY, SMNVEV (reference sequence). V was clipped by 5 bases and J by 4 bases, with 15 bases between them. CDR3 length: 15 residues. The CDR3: CASSRDNERYNEQFF. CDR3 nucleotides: TGTGCCAGCAGTCGGGACAATGAACGTTACAATGAGCAGTTCTTC.

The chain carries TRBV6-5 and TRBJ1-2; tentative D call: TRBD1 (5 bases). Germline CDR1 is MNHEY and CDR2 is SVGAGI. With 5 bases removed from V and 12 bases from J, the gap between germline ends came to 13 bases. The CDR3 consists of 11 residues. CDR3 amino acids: CASSPGARDTF. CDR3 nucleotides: TGTGCCAGCAGTCCCGGGGCGCGGGACACCTTC.

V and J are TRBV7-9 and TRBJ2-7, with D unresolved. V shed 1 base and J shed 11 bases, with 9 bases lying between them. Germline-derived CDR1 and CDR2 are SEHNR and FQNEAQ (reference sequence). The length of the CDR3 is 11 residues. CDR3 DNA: TGTGCCAGCAGCTTAGGCGACTCGAAGTACTTC. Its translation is CASSLGDSKYF.

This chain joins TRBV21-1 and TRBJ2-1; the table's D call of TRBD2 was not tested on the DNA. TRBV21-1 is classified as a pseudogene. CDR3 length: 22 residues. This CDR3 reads CASSKDGPTSGWTRGSYNEQFF. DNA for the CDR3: TGTGCCAGCAGCAAAGACGGTCCCACTAGCGGATGGACCCGGGGGTCCTACAATGAGCAGTTCTTC.

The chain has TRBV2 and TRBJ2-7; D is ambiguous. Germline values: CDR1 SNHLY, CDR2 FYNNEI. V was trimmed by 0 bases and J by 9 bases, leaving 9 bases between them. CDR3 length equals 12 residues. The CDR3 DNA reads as TGTGCCAGCAGTGAAGCACGCCCGACGCAGTACTTC. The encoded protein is CASSEARPTQYF.